Detailed here is one T cell receptor (beta chain). The ends were cut back, 5 bases at V and 6 bases at J, with 11 bases in the middle. This CDR3 region has 13 residues. Germline V gives CDR1 SGHRS, CDR2 YFSETQ. This entry is derived from a study of shared clonotypes between healthy human individuals. At the level of the study: With ages of 18 to 49, the donors were a couple of women and a few men.

The study enrolled healthy HIV-negative adults without recent acute infections or vaccinations as donors. In replicate PCRs of sorted subsets, roughly 200 ng DNA, some 28,000 T cell genomes, was used. Per the authors' pipeline: From ImmunoSEQ came sequences covering only the junction and carrying no quality scores, so filtering differed. This table comes from immunoSEQ multiplex PCR, and its TCRdb copy is limited to in-frame clones, with some not included. V and J calls and clone size follow that table, whereas D and trimming were derived from the DNA. The sample has 550,000 to 800,000 clones; 74% are singletons.

The rearrangement links TRBV5-1 to TRBJ2-2, with a tentative D call TRBD2 (5 bases). This clonotype was obtained from a woman in her thirties in good health. The sample consisted of memory CD4+ T cells sorted from blood. Subset indicated: CD45RA-negative fraction. CDR3 nucleotide sequence: TGCGCCAGCAGAGTGGGAGTTGCCGGGGAGCTGTTTTTT. This codes for CASRVGVAGELFF. The variable domain in full, completed from reference TRBV5-1 and TRBJ2-2, reads KAGVTQTPRYLIKTRGQQVTLSCSPISGHRSVSWYQQTPGQGLQFLFEYFSETQRNKGNFPGRFSGRQFSNSRSEMNVSTLELGDSALYLCASRVGVAGELFFGEGSRLTVL.